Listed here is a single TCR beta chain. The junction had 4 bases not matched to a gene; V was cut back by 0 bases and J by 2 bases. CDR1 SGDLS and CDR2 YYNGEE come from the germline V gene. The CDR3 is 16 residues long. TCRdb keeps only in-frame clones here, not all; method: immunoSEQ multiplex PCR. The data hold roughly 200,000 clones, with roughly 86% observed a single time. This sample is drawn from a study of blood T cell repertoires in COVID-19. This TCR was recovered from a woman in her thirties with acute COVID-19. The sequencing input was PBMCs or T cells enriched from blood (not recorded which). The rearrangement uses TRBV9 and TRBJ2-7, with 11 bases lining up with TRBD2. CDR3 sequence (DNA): TGTGCCAGCAGCGTAGGGGCTAGCGGGAGGACCTACGAGCAGTACTTC. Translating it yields CASSVGASGRTYEQYF.